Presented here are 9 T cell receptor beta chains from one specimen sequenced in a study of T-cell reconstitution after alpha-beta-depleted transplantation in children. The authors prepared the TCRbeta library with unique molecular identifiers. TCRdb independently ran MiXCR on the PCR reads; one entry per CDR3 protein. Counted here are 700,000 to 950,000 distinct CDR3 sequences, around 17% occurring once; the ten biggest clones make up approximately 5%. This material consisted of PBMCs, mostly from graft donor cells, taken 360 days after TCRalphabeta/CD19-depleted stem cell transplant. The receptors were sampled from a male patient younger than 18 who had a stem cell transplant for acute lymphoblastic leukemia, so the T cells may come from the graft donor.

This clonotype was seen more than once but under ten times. CDR3 region: CSPREAQETQYF. The CDR3 DNA reads TGCAGTCCTCGGGAGGCCCAAGAGACCCAGTACTTC. This chain joins TRBV20-1 and TRBJ2-5; 7 bases match TRBD2. The CDR3 runs 12 residues. CDR1 is DFQATT and CDR2 is SNEGSKA in the germline V gene (reference sequence). After removal of 8 bases from V and 1 base from J, the junction contained 4 bases not matched to a gene.

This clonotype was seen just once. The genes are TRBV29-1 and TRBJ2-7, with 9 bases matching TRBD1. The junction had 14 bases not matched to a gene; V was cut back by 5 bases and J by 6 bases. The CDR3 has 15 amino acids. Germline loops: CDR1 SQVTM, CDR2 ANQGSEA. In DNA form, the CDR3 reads TGCAGCGTTCGGGCCCCCGGAGGGACAGGGAGCGAGCAGTACTTC. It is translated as CSVRAPGGTGSEQYF.

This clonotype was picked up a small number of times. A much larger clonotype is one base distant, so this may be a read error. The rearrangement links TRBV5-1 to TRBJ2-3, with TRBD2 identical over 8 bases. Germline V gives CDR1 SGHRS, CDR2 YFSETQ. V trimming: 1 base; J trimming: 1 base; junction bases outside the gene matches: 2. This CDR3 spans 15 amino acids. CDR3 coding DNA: TGCGCCAGCAGCTTGTTTAGCGGGGGCACAGATACGCAGTATTTT. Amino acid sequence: CASSLFSGGTDTQYF.

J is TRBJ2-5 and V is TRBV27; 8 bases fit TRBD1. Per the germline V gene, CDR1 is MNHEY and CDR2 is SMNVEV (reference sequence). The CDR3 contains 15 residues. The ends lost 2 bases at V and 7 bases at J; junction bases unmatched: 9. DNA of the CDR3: TGTGCCAGCAGTTTAGGGGCAGGGGGCGTTGGGACCCAGTACTTC. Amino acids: CASSLGAGGVGTQYF.

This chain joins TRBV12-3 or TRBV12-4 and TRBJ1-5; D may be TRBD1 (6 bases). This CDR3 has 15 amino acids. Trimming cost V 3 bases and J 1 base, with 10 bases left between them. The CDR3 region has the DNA TGTGCCAGCAGTTTCCCACAGGGCAGCAATCAGCCCCAGCATTTT. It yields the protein CASSFPQGSNQPQHF.

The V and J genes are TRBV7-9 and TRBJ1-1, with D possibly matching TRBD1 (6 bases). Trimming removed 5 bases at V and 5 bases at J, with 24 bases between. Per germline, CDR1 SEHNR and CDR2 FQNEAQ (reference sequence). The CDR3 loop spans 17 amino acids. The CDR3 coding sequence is TGTGCCAGCAGCCCCCCCCTCGCAGGGGCTCGCGGGACTGAAGCTTTCTTT. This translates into CASSPPLAGARGTEAFF.

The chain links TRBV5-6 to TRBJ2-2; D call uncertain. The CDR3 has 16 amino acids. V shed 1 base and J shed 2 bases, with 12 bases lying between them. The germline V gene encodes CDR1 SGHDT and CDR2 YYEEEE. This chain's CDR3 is CASSLLVLVNTGELFF. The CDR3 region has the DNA TGTGCCAGCAGCTTGTTGGTGCTAGTTAACACCGGGGAGCTGTTTTTT.

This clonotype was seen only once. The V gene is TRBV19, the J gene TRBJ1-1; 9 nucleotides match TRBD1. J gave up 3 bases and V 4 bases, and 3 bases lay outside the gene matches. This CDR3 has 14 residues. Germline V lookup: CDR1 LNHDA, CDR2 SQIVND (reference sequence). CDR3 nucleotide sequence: TGTGCCAGTAGTAACAGACAGGGGGACACTGAAGCTTTCTTT. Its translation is CASSNRQGDTEAFF.

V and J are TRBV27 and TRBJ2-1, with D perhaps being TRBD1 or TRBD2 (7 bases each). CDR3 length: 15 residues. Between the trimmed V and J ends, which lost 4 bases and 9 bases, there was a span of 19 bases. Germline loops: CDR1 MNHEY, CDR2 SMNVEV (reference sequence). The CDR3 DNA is TGTGCCAGCAGTTCCAACAGGGGAGGGGTTAGTGAGCAGTTCTTC. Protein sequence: CASSSNRGGVSEQFF.